This T cell receptor (beta chain) derives from a study of blood T cell repertoires in COVID-19. Study context: Samples came from the United States, Italy and Spain, spanning acute and convalescent COVID-19. In each case, the material was cDNA or gDNA derived from T cells, B-cell-depleted T cells, or PBMCs.

Methods used by the authors: Estimation of nucleated cell counts was performed using reference gene primer amplification. The method was immunoSEQ multiplex PCR; TCRdb's version includes in-frame clones alone and lacks a portion of them. That table supplies the V and J calls and clone size; D and trimming were determined from the DNA. Of 200,000 to 250,000 clones in the sample, around 80% were seen once. V dropped 4 bases and J dropped 0; count of bases not matched to a gene: 5. This CDR3 is built from 16 residues. Per the germline V gene, CDR1 is ENHRY and CDR2 is SYGVKD. This chain connects TRBV10-3 to TRBJ2-2, with TRBD1 matching over 7 bases. The TCR originated in a woman in her thirties or forties with acute or convalescent COVID-19. Material: peripheral blood. Here the CDR3 reads CAISAVDRANTGELFF. As DNA, the CDR3 is TGTGCCATCAGTGCGGTAGACAGGGCGAACACCGGGGAGCTGTTTTTT.